This T cell receptor (beta chain) came from a study of blood T cells in healthy people across ages. A second PCR of 7 to 11 cycles used a sample-barcoded 5' primer and a J-beta primer mix. TCRdb analysed the 5' RACE reads with MiXCR anew, one entry per CDR3 protein. The sample includes hundreds of thousands of distinct CDR3 sequences, 24% of them seen just once. The ends lost 0 bases at V and 4 bases at J; junction bases unmatched: 7. CDR1 SQVTM and CDR2 ANQGSEA come from the germline V gene. The CDR3 spans 15 residues. These same records also appear under a second study, on T cells of mothers and their children.

This clonotype was obtained from a boy aged 5-17 years in good health. The material sequenced was blood. The chain combines TRBV29-1 with TRBJ2-5; 8 bases are a match to TRBD1. The CDR3 is CSVEDRGQGPETQYF. In DNA, the CDR3 is TGCAGCGTTGAAGATCGAGGACAGGGTCCAGAGACCCAGTACTTC.